Each of the 12 T cell receptor beta chains below was sequenced from the same sample in a study of human T cells and chemical hapten exposure. The time point here: healthy volunteer bleed at 6 weeks. Researchers extracted total RNA from unfractionated whole blood. TCRdb independently ran MiXCR on the RACE reads; one entry per CDR3 protein. The sample lists 50,000 to 70,000 distinct CDR3 sequences; about 5.7% were seen once. Sequencing was done on a sample of whole blood. All receptors derive from a female donor in good health. Some clones in this sample may be carry-over from other donors' samples.

The J gene is TRBJ2-1, the V gene TRBV4-3; 12 bases are a match to TRBD2. V dropped 2 bases and J dropped 5; count of bases not matched to a gene: 7. The germline V gene encodes CDR1 LGHNA and CDR2 YSLEER. CDR3 length: 17 amino acids. The CDR3 reads CASSQRSSGRVDNEQFF. The DNA of the CDR3 is TGCGCCAGCAGCCAACGGTCTAGCGGGAGGGTCGACAATGAGCAGTTCTTC.

This clonotype showed up many times. One end of the junction does not line up with germline, which may come from a read error. The CDR3 spells CASSYGQFNQPQHF. The CDR3 DNA is TGTGCCAGTAGTTACGGGCAGTTCAATCAGCCCCAGCATTTT. This chain uses TRBV6-6 with TRBJ1-5; no clear D gene. This CDR3 is built from 14 residues. From germline, CDR1 is MNHNY and CDR2 SVGAGI (reference sequence).

In this sample, this clonotype turned up many times. J is TRBJ2-7 and V is TRBV11-2; 9 bases are shared with TRBD2. This CDR3 comprises 15 residues. The V segment lost 3 bases and the J segment 1 base; nucleotides outside the gene matches: 4. Looked up from germline, CDR1 is SGHAT and CDR2 is FQNNGV. The CDR3 DNA sequence: TGTGCCAGCAGCTTGGGGGCGGGAGGGTCCTACGAGCAGTACTTC. Translating gives CASSLGAGGSYEQYF.

This clonotype was recorded at least ten times. The chain couples TRBV6-1 to TRBJ1-1, with a weak D call TRBD1 (5 bases). The ends were cut back, 2 bases at V and 3 bases at J, with 13 bases in the middle. Germline CDR1 MNHNS, CDR2 SASEGT. The CDR3 length is 15 residues. The CDR3 DNA reads as TGTGCCAGCAGTGAACGGGTTGGGGGGGACACTGAAGCTTTCTTT. This codes for CASSERVGGDTEAFF.

This clonotype was counted ten times or more. The chain joins TRBV5-1 to TRBJ1-2; TRBD1 aligns across 7 bases. Germline V CDR1 and CDR2: SGHRS, YFSETQ. The CDR3 has 17 residues. V was clipped by 4 bases and J by 4 bases; unmatched bases: 16. CDR3 DNA: TGCGCCAGCAGCCTAACCTTTGGACAGGCGGAGGTCTATGGCTACACCTTC. It is translated as CASSLTFGQAEVYGYTF.

In this sample, this clonotype turned up many times. The V call is TRBV2, the J call TRBJ2-3; D gene ambiguous. CDR3 length: 14 residues. The germline V gene encodes CDR1 SNHLY and CDR2 FYNNEI. With 4 bases removed from V and 1 base from J, the gap between germline ends came to 9 bases. The CDR3 is CASSAHVRTDTQYF. The DNA of the CDR3 is TGTGCCAGCAGTGCTCATGTCCGCACAGATACGCAGTATTTT.

The chain is built from TRBV29-1 and TRBJ2-7; D perhaps matches TRBD2 (5 bases). The V gene's germline CDR1 is SQVTM and CDR2 ANQGSEA. V lost 2 bases and J lost 2, with 13 bases in between. CDR3 size: 14 residues. CDR3 protein: CSVESRTAAYEQYF. The CDR3 DNA is TGCAGCGTTGAATCCCGGACTGCTGCCTACGAGCAGTACTTC.

This clonotype occurred many times. In nucleotides, the CDR3 is TGTGCCAGCAGTTGGGTTAGCGGGTCTCTCTCCGAGCAGTACTTC. Translation: CASSWVSGSLSEQYF. The chain joins TRBV12-3 or TRBV12-4 to TRBJ2-7, with 7 bases lining up with TRBD2. The V segment lost 4 bases and the J segment 6 bases; nucleotides outside the gene matches: 12. The CDR3 length is 15 residues.

In this sample, this clonotype turned up many times. The chain uses TRBV5-6 and TRBJ1-2; TRBD1 matches at 8 bases. The V segment lost 0 bases and the J segment 4 bases; nucleotides outside the gene matches: 2. CDR1 is SGHDT, CDR2 YYEEEE, per germline. The CDR3 has 14 residues. The CDR3 DNA is TGTGCCAGCAGCTTGGGGACAGGGTCCTATGGCTACACCTTC. This codes for CASSLGTGSYGYTF.

This clonotype was picked up many times. V and J are TRBV20-1 and TRBJ1-5; no firm D call. The CDR3 consists of 12 residues. CDR1 and CDR2 (germline): DFQATT, SNEGSKA (reference sequence). V shed 3 bases and J shed 1 base, with 4 bases lying between them. CDR3 region: CSASRSNQPQHF. In nucleotides, the CDR3 is TGCAGTGCTAGCCGAAGCAATCAGCCCCAGCATTTT.

There are many counts of this clonotype. CDR3 amino acids: CASSPGQGPQETQYF. CDR3 coding DNA: TGCGCCAGCAGCCCCGGACAGGGCCCCCAAGAGACCCAGTACTTC. The chain joins TRBV5-1 to TRBJ2-5; 8 bases match TRBD1. The CDR3 totals 15 residues. Unmatched junction bases numbered 6, after V lost 4 bases and J lost 1 base. Germline-derived CDR1 and CDR2 are SGHRS and YFSETQ. Filled out from reference TRBV5-1 and TRBJ2-5, the complete variable domain reads KAGVTQTPRYLIKTRGQQVTLSCSPISGHRSVSWYQQTPGQGLQFLFEYFSETQRNKGNFPGRFSGRQFSNSRSEMNVSTLELGDSALYLCASSPGQGPQETQYFGPGTRLLVL.

This chain connects TRBV5-4 to TRBJ2-3; D ambiguous. The CDR3 covers 16 residues. Germline V lookup: CDR1 SGHNT, CDR2 YYREEE (reference sequence). Trimming removed 2 bases at V and 2 bases at J, with 15 bases between. CDR3 residues: CASSLVTNPDTDTQYF. In DNA, the CDR3 is TGTGCCAGCAGCTTAGTCACAAACCCTGACACAGATACGCAGTATTTT.